Listed here are 16 T cell receptor beta chains from one sample, sequenced in a study of blood T cells in healthy people across ages. Through a sample-barcoded 5' primer and a J-beta primer mix, a second PCR was run for roughly 6 to 11 cycles. TCRdb recomputed calls from the 5' RACE reads with MiXCR, one row per CDR3 protein. The sample shows approximately 790,000 distinct CDR3 sequences, approximately 65% of them seen only once. The material sequenced was blood. These receptors were taken from a young man in good health.

This clonotype was recorded at least ten times. V gene TRBV6-6 combines with J gene TRBJ2-4; possible D gene TRBD2, 5 bases. This CDR3 is 16 amino acids long. Trimming took off 1 base at V and 1 base at J, with 11 bases between the two ends. Germline lookup yields CDR1 MNHNY and CDR2 SVGAGI (reference sequence). The CDR3 bases are TGTGCCAGCAGTTACTTGGACTCTGGGGCCAAAAACATTCAGTACTTC. Translated, it gives CASSYLDSGAKNIQYF.

The table lists this clonotype with a count of one. The chain has TRBV29-1 and TRBJ2-7; D call uncertain. Germline lookup yields CDR1 SQVTM and CDR2 ANQGSEA. Between the trimmed V and J ends, which lost 1 base and 0 bases, there was a span of 7 bases. The CDR3 totals 13 residues. In DNA form, the CDR3 reads TGCAGCGTTGAAGCTGTGAGCTCCTACGAGCAGTACTTC. Translation: CSVEAVSSYEQYF.

The rearrangement links TRBV4-2 to TRBJ2-1; D not certain. There are 13 residues in the CDR3. V was cut by 1 base and J by 5 bases, with 6 bases left in between. CDR1 LGHNA and CDR2 YNFKEQ come from the germline V gene. CDR3 region: CASSQVRDNEQFF. In DNA, the CDR3 is TGTGCCAGCAGCCAAGTTAGGGACAATGAGCAGTTCTTC.

V gene TRBV24-1 combines with J gene TRBJ2-5; possibly TRBD1 for D (6 bases). Judging by the DNA end, TRBJ2-7 fits better; the J call may be wrong. This CDR3 comprises 14 residues. Germline V gene data show CDR1 as KGHDR and CDR2 as SFDVKD. The CDR3 bases are TGTGCCACCAGTGATTCGGCAGGGGTCTACGAGCAGTACTTC. Translating it yields CATSDSAGVYEQYF.

This clonotype showed up just a few times. The chain joins TRBV6-2 or TRBV6-3 to TRBJ1-1, with D hard to call. The CDR3 runs 12 residues. Trimming pared 3 bases from V and 3 bases from J, leaving 5 bases between. The V gene's germline CDR1 is MNHEY and CDR2 SVGEGT. As DNA, the CDR3 is TGTGCCAGCAGTTATAGGGACACTGAAGCTTTCTTT. It translates to CASSYRDTEAFF.

This clonotype was detected a few times. This chain links TRBV12-3 or TRBV12-4 with TRBJ2-1; 12 bases fit TRBD1. This CDR3 region has 12 residues. V gave up 10 bases and J gave up 6 bases; unmatched junction bases: 1. The CDR3 sequence is CAKGQGANEQFF. The DNA of the CDR3 is TGTGCCAAGGGACAGGGGGCCAATGAGCAGTTCTTC.

This clonotype was seen a handful of times. This sequence joins TRBV6-2 or TRBV6-3 and TRBJ2-4; 8 bases are a match to TRBD1. V shed 2 bases and J 4 bases; nucleotides not matched to a gene: 7. The CDR3 consists of 16 residues. Germline CDR1 and CDR2: MNHEY and SVGEGT. The CDR3 DNA reads TGTGCCAGCAGTTACAACCCGGACAGGGCGAAAAACATTCAGTACTTC. Its translation: CASSYNPDRAKNIQYF.

This clonotype showed up just once. This chain joins TRBV7-2 and TRBJ2-7; D not certain. The J call is uncertain, as TRBJ2-5 better fits the DNA end. Germline CDR1 and CDR2: SGHTA and FQGNSA. The CDR3 length is 14 residues. CDR3 sequence: CASSRPHDPGTQYF. CDR3 coding DNA: TGTGCCAGCAGCCGCCCCCATGACCCGGGGACCCAGTACTTC.

The chain employs TRBV12-3 or TRBV12-4 and TRBJ1-2, with D maybe TRBD1 (6 bases). Trimming cost V 5 bases and J 5 bases, with 15 bases left between them. The CDR3 has 14 amino acids. The CDR3, as DNA: TGTGCCAGCAGTACTGGACAGTCTCCGTATGGCTACACCTTC. Translating it yields CASSTGQSPYGYTF.

The chain uses TRBV5-1 and TRBJ2-3; 8 bases are shared with TRBD1. CDR1 SGHRS and CDR2 YFSETQ come from the germline V gene. The CDR3 totals 16 residues. Losses at the gene ends were 0 bases for V and 3 bases for J; bases not matched to a gene: 6. The CDR3 DNA reads TGCGCCAGCAGCTTGGAGGGCAGGGGGCAGACAGATACGCAGTATTTT. It is translated as CASSLEGRGQTDTQYF.

This chain connects TRBV7-8 to TRBJ2-5, with D possibly being TRBD1 (7 bases). V was cut by 5 bases and J by 6 bases, with 19 bases left in between. The V gene's germline CDR1 is SGHVS and CDR2 FQNEAQ. The CDR3 sequence is 15 residues long. CDR3 sequence reads: CASSPRQGGDKTQYF. For the CDR3, the DNA is TGTGCCAGCAGCCCCCGCCAGGGGGGAGATAAGACCCAGTACTTC.

This clonotype was seen only a few times. This chain links TRBV25-1 with TRBJ2-3; D ambiguous. Germline V gene sequence: CDR1 MGHDK, CDR2 SYGVNS. The CDR3 contains 15 residues. Trimming removed 1 base at V and 5 bases at J, with 13 bases between. The CDR3 sequence is CASSESSARLDTQYF. CDR3 bases: TGTGCCAGCAGTGAATCAAGTGCCCGTTTAGATACGCAGTATTTT.

The V gene is TRBV25-1, the J gene TRBJ1-2; unclear D gene. The CDR3 covers 15 residues. CDR1 and CDR2 (germline): MGHDK, SYGVNS. The germline V and J ends were trimmed by 5 bases and 0 bases, with 13 bases remaining between them. CDR3 residues: CASSPFDGANYGYTF. In DNA, the CDR3 is TGTGCCAGCAGTCCATTCGACGGAGCTAACTATGGCTACACCTTC.

The chain combines TRBV15 with TRBJ2-3, with unresolved D. Germline CDR1 and CDR2: LNHNV and YYDKDF (reference sequence). Between the trimmed V and J ends, which lost 1 base and 0 bases, there was a span of 5 bases. The CDR3 contains 14 residues. The CDR3 loop is CATSRAHSTDTQYF. The CDR3, as DNA: TGTGCCACCAGCAGAGCCCATAGCACAGATACGCAGTATTTT. Full variable domain (remainder filled in from reference TRBV15 and TRBJ2-3): DAMVIQNPRYQVTQFGKPVTLSCSQTLNHNVMYWYQQKSSQAPKLLFHYYDKDFNNEADTPDNFQSRRPNTSFCFLDIRSPGLGDTAMYLCATSRAHSTDTQYFGPGTRLTVL.

This clonotype was observed once. The rearrangement joins TRBV28 to TRBJ2-1; a possible D gene is TRBD1 (6 bases). Germline V gene data show CDR1 as MDHEN and CDR2 as SYDVKM. The length of the CDR3 is 15 residues. V shed 7 bases and J shed 5 bases, with 18 bases lying between them. This CDR3 reads CASTGGRGNHNEQFF. In DNA form, the CDR3 reads TGTGCCAGCACAGGCGGCAGGGGAAACCACAATGAGCAGTTCTTC.

There are a few counts of this clonotype. This chain uses TRBV7-9 with TRBJ2-1; no definite D call. The CDR3 runs to 15 residues. CDR1 SEHNR and CDR2 FQNEAQ come from the germline V gene (reference sequence). The ends were cut back, 0 bases at V and 4 bases at J, with 10 bases in the middle. In DNA, the CDR3 is TGTGCCAGCAGCTTAGCGCTGAACCTATACAATGAGCAGTTCTTC. Protein sequence: CASSLALNLYNEQFF.